This TCR beta chain derives from a study of T cell repertoires in cytomegalovirus infection. Overall study: From public TCR beta signatures came an indication of both CMV infection and matching HLA type. Study findings and constraints: Cumulative public TCR beta family frequency identified carriers of CMV plus the relevant HLA. Within the response measured ex vivo, HLA-C-restricted CMV-specific TCR beta clonotypes were dominant.

The table lists this clonotype with many counts. The target antigen is unknown. The CDR3 spans 18 residues. The germline V gene encodes CDR1 SEHNR and CDR2 FQNEAQ (reference sequence). With V trimmed by 3 bases and J by 0 bases, 5 bases remained unmatched. In TCRdb, the reads were re-called with MiXCR into one record per CDR3 protein. The sample has roughly 230,000 distinct CDR3 sequences, roughly 6.5% seen once; the top ten hold 5.5% to 6.5%. The sample taken for sequencing was PBMCs. This sequence originates from a human donor in good health (CMV status not recorded). Some clones in this sample may be carry-over from other donors' samples. This rearrangement joins TRBV7-9 to TRBJ2-6; 10 nucleotides agree with TRBD1. For the CDR3, the DNA is TGTGCCAGCAGCTTGTGGGACAGGGGATTCTCTGGGGCCAACGTCCTGACTTTC. Protein sequence: CASSLWDRGFSGANVLTF.